Each of the 17 T cell receptor beta chains below was sequenced from the same sample in a study of T cell repertoires in cytomegalovirus infection (dated by TCRdb to between 2018 and 2020). Antigen specificity for these receptors is unknown. Instrument on record: Illumina HiSeq 1500. The public reads were quality trimmed at Q25 with fastp and then assembled into clones with MiXCR by TCRdb, keeping productive beta chains. All rows with the same CDR3 protein become a single entry with the most common DNA and genes. The sample table contains around 500,000 distinct CDR3 sequences; only one count was recorded for under 55% of them. 40% to 50% of the sample comes from the top ten. What the treatment or condition label conveys for this sample: in vitro stimulation with specific CMV peptide epitopes to enrich CMV-specific T cells. The sequencing used cultured PBMCs, collected from culture after CMV antigen stimulation. All receptors derive from a human donor in good health (CMV status not recorded). Some clones in this sample may be carry-over from other donors' samples.

The chain is built from TRBV7-2 and TRBJ2-3; 9 nucleotides match TRBD2. From germline, CDR1 is SGHTA and CDR2 FQGNSA. This CDR3 spans 15 amino acids. Unmatched junction bases numbered 5, after V lost 2 bases and J lost 5 bases. The chain's CDR3 is CASSLTAGGRDTQYF. The DNA of the CDR3 is TGTGCCAGCAGCTTAACGGCGGGGGGGAGAGATACGCAGTATTTT. The whole variable domain, remainder taken from reference TRBV7-2 and TRBJ2-3, is GAGVSQSPSNKVTEKGKDVELRCDPISGHTALYWYRQSLGQGLEFLIYFQGNSAPDKSGLPSDRFSAERTGGSVSTLTIQRTQQEDSAVYLCASSLTAGGRDTQYFGPGTRLTVL.

The CDR3 region is CASSEGQVTDTEAFF. The CDR3 region has the DNA TGTGCCAGCAGTGAAGGTCAGGTGACGGACACTGAAGCTTTCTTT. V is TRBV6-1 and J is TRBJ1-1; D is unresolved. Germline V CDR1 and CDR2: MNHNS, SASEGT. V shed 1 base and J shed 3 bases, with 12 bases lying between them. This CDR3 contains 15 residues.

The genes are TRBV19 and TRBJ2-5, with 7 bases that match TRBD1. V lost 6 bases and J lost 5; bases outside the gene matches: 12. The V gene's germline CDR1 is LNHDA and CDR2 SQIVND (reference sequence). CDR3 size: 15 residues. CDR3 nucleotide sequence: TGTGCCAGTAGCAAACGAGGGGGCGCTGGGGAGACCCAGTACTTC. Residues: CASSKRGGAGETQYF. Drawing the rest from reference TRBV19 and TRBJ2-5, the complete variable domain is DGGITQSPKYLFRKEGQNVTLSCEQNLNHDAMYWYRQDPGQGLRLIYYSQIVNDFQKGDIAEGYSVSREKKESFPLTVTSAQKNPTAFYLCASSKRGGAGETQYFGPGTRLLVL.

V is TRBV10-3 and J is TRBJ2-6, with D possibly TRBD2 on 5 matching bases. Germline loops: CDR1 ENHRY, CDR2 SYGVKD. Between the trimmed V and J ends, which lost 1 base and 10 bases, there was a span of 8 bases. The CDR3 extends over 13 amino acids. Here the CDR3 reads CAISEFGENVLTF. Written as DNA, the CDR3 is TGTGCCATCAGTGAGTTTGGGGAGAACGTCCTGACTTTC.

This clonotype has at least ten counts. This chain uses TRBV6-1 with TRBJ2-1, with D perhaps matching TRBD2 (5 bases). Germline CDR1 and CDR2: MNHNS and SASEGT. The CDR3 runs 13 residues. Trimming took off 5 bases at V and 10 bases at J, with 15 bases between the two ends. This chain's CDR3 is CASSKRSGGEQFF. CDR3 bases: TGTGCCAGCAGTAAAAGGTCCGGAGGCGAGCAGTTCTTC.

The genes are TRBV10-3 and TRBJ2-2; 7 bases map to TRBD1. The CDR3 runs to 17 residues. The V gene end was trimmed by 3 bases and the J gene end by 0 bases; junction bases not matched to a gene: 7. CDR1 and CDR2 from the germline V gene are ENHRY and SYGVKD. The CDR3 DNA follows: TGTGCCATCAGTGACCCTGGGCAGGGGGCGAACACCGGGGAGCTGTTTTTT. This gives the protein CAISDPGQGANTGELFF.

This clonotype was seen more than once but under ten times. This sequence joins TRBV7-2 and TRBJ2-1; 8 bases line up with TRBD2. There are 15 residues in the CDR3. V was clipped by 5 bases and J by 6 bases; unmatched bases: 9. CDR1 is SGHTA, CDR2 FQGNSA, per germline. CDR3 coding DNA: TGTGCCAGCAGCCTGGGACTAGTAGCTTTCAATGAGCAGTTCTTC. It codes for CASSLGLVAFNEQFF. The full variable domain, its missing parts supplied by reference TRBV7-2 and TRBJ2-1, is GAGVSQSPSNKVTEKGKDVELRCDPISGHTALYWYRQSLGQGLEFLIYFQGNSAPDKSGLPSDRFSAERTGGSVSTLTIQRTQQEDSAVYLCASSLGLVAFNEQFFGPGTRLTVL.

This rearrangement joins TRBV2 to TRBJ2-1; TRBD2 matches 14 bases. V was pared by 9 bases and J by 7 bases, with 17 bases of the junction left unmatched. This CDR3 comprises 18 residues. CDR1 SNHLY and CDR2 FYNNEI come from the germline V gene. CDR3 DNA: TGTGCCAGAGGGGGGACTAGCGGGGGTGACATCCGTGTTAATGAGCAGTTCTTC. Its protein product is CARGGTSGGDIRVNEQFF.

The genes are TRBV27 and TRBJ2-2; no reliable D call. Germline lookup yields CDR1 MNHEY and CDR2 SMNVEV (reference sequence). Between the trimmed V and J ends, which lost 2 bases and 4 bases, there was a span of 11 bases. The CDR3 is made up of 15 amino acids. CDR3 coding DNA: TGTGCCAGCAGTTTACTCGTCCCGGGCACCGGGGAGCTGTTTTTT. Its translation is CASSLLVPGTGELFF.

The chain uses TRBV11-2 and TRBJ2-1; 12 nucleotides agree with TRBD2. After removal of 8 bases from V and 7 bases from J, the junction contained 21 bases not matched to a gene. Germline V gene data show CDR1 as SGHAT and CDR2 as FQNNGV. This CDR3 spans 19 amino acids. CDR3 nucleotides: TGTGCCAGCCAGACCGATAGGGGACTAGCGGGCTGGGTTCGTAATGAGCAGTTCTTC. It codes for CASQTDRGLAGWVRNEQFF.

This clonotype was observed a few times. The CDR3 here is CASSAGGGDPYEQYF. In DNA, the CDR3 is TGTGCCAGCAGCGCCGGAGGGGGCGATCCCTACGAGCAGTACTTC. The chain couples TRBV7-4 to TRBJ2-7; perhaps TRBD1 as D (7 bases). The CDR3 totals 15 residues. Trimming removed 5 bases at V and 2 bases at J, with 16 bases between. CDR1 SGHVT and CDR2 SQSDAQ come from the germline V gene.

This clonotype was detected a few times. V usage is TRBV14 and J usage is TRBJ2-1; 14 bases map to TRBD2. The germline gives CDR1 SGHDN, CDR2 FVKESK. The CDR3 spans 16 residues. The J segment lost 8 bases and the V segment lost 2 bases, leaving 5 bases of the junction unmatched. The CDR3 loop is CASSQRGTSGSYEQFF. DNA of the CDR3: TGTGCCAGCAGCCAAAGAGGGACTAGCGGGAGCTATGAGCAGTTCTTC. The full variable domain, its missing parts supplied by reference TRBV14 and TRBJ2-1, is EAGVTQFPSHSVIEKGQTVTLRCDPISGHDNLYWYRRVMGKEIKFLLHFVKESKQDESGMPNNRFLAERTGGTYSTLKVQPAELEDSGVYFCASSQRGTSGSYEQFFGPGTRLTVL.

The genes are TRBV7-2 and TRBJ1-4; weak D call: TRBD1 (6 bases). The V gene's germline CDR1 is SGHTA and CDR2 FQGNSA. V lost 2 bases and J lost 8, with 12 bases in between. The length of the CDR3 is 14 residues. CDR3 in DNA: TGTGCCAGCAGCTTAATTAGGGGGGCGGAAAAACTGTTTTTT. Translated: CASSLIRGAEKLFF. Full variable domain (remainder filled in from reference TRBV7-2 and TRBJ1-4): GAGVSQSPSNKVTEKGKDVELRCDPISGHTALYWYRQSLGQGLEFLIYFQGNSAPDKSGLPSDRFSAERTGGSVSTLTIQRTQQEDSAVYLCASSLIRGAEKLFFGSGTQLSVL.

This clonotype has only a few counts. The chain combines TRBV7-2 with TRBJ2-3, with 11 positions matching TRBD2. Germline V gene sequence: CDR1 SGHTA, CDR2 FQGNSA. The V segment lost 3 bases and the J segment 7 bases; nucleotides outside the gene matches: 9. CDR3 length: 16 amino acids. CDR3 coding DNA: TGTGCCAGCAGCTTTAGCGGGAGGGTCCCGGGGAATACGCAGTATTTT. Protein product: CASSFSGRVPGNTQYF.

This clonotype was observed a few times. The chain combines TRBV7-2 with TRBJ2-5, with D maybe TRBD1 (5 bases). The CDR3 is 15 amino acids. V shed 4 bases and J shed 0 bases, with 12 bases lying between them. Per the germline V gene, CDR1 is SGHTA and CDR2 is FQGNSA. The CDR3 bases are TGTGCCAGCAGCTACGACAGATCCTACCAAGAGACCCAGTACTTC. This encodes CASSYDRSYQETQYF.

The chain uses TRBV6-1 and TRBJ2-1; TRBD2 agrees at 8 bases. The germline CDR1 and CDR2 sequences are MNHNS and SASEGT. Trimming at V came to 6 bases and at J to 2 bases, leaving 9 bases not matched to a gene. This CDR3 region has 16 residues. This CDR3 is CASRERGTSAYNEQFF. For the CDR3, the DNA is TGTGCCAGCAGAGAAAGGGGGACTAGTGCCTACAATGAGCAGTTCTTC.

The V and J genes are TRBV7-4 and TRBJ1-1; D not certain. The germline V gene has CDR1 SGHVT and CDR2 SQSDAQ. V lost 1 base and J lost 10, with 13 bases in between. CDR3 size: 13 residues. DNA of the CDR3: TGTGCCAGCAGCTTAGTGCCCAGCGAGTTAGCTTTCTTT. Amino acids: CASSLVPSELAFF. The variable domain in full, with the rest retrieved from reference TRBV7-4 and TRBJ1-1, is GAGVSQSPRYKVAKRGRDVALRCDSISGHVTLYWYRQTLGQGSEVLTYSQSDAQRDKSGRPSGRFSAERPERSVSTLKIQRTEQGDSAVYLCASSLVPSELAFFGQGTRLTVV.